The clone carrying this TCR beta chain was seen a few times. The antigen is unknown. Production of TCR cDNA was by 5'RACE template switching, which also added a universal primer site and UMIs. In TCRdb, the 5' RACE reads were re-called with MiXCR into one record per CDR3 protein. The sample lists 300,000 to 350,000 distinct CDR3 sequences, 3.5% to 4.5% occurring once. This sample was included in a study of T cells after yellow fever vaccination. General study results and limits: Once the booster was given, most primary-vaccination clones reappeared, at just under 98% for CD4 and approximately 88% for CD8. CD4 and CD8 compartments shared a small share of clonotypes, likely from convergent recombination. Weaker, the secondary response peaked sooner, at day 5 versus 15.

The starting material was PBMCs, obtained 15 days after the yellow fever booster vaccination. The clonotype was recovered from a man younger than 35 who received the YFV17D yellow fever vaccine.

The CDR3: CATWGQNYGYTF. DNA for the CDR3: TGTGCCACTTGGGGGCAGAACTATGGCTACACCTTC. The chain links TRBV10-3 to TRBJ1-2, with TRBD1 as a possible D gene (6 bases). CDR3 length: 12 residues. CDR1 and CDR2 from the germline V gene are ENHRY and SYGVKD. The ends were cut back, 10 bases at V and 2 bases at J, with 11 bases in the middle.